The 32 T cell receptor beta chains presented below share a single source sample, sequenced in a study of identical twins. TCRdb independently ran MiXCR on the 5' RACE reads; one entry per CDR3 protein. The sample comprises approximately 690,000 distinct CDR3 sequences, roughly 6% of which are singletons, and around 2% rests with the top ten. Sequencing was done on a sample of naive T cells sorted from blood. All receptors derive from a man in his late teens or twenties in good health.

The chain recombines TRBV5-6 with TRBJ1-1; D call uncertain. V lost 1 base and J 0 bases, leaving 10 bases between the germline ends. Germline loops: CDR1 SGHDT, CDR2 YYEEEE. The CDR3 has 15 residues. The CDR3 DNA is TGTGCCAGCAGCTTGTGGATCGTCATGAACACTGAAGCTTTCTTT. Translated, it gives CASSLWIVMNTEAFF. Using reference TRBV5-6 and TRBJ1-1 for the parts outside the CDR3, the full variable domain is DAGVTQSPTHLIKTRGQQVTLRCSPKSGHDTVSWYQQALGQGPQFIFQYYEEEERQRGNFPDRFSGHQFPNYSSELNVNALLLGDSALYLCASSLWIVMNTEAFFGQGTRLTVV.

CDR3 loop: CAISAGQALREYNEQFF. CDR3 sequence (DNA): TGTGCCATCAGTGCGGGACAGGCGTTAAGGGAGTACAATGAGCAGTTCTTC. The chain recombines TRBV10-3 with TRBJ2-1; 8 bases line up with TRBD1. This CDR3 has 17 amino acids. The ends lost 4 bases at V and 4 bases at J; junction bases unmatched: 12. The V gene's germline CDR1 is ENHRY and CDR2 SYGVKD.

The table lists this clonotype with many counts. The chain carries TRBV12-3 or TRBV12-4 and TRBJ2-3; 11 bases match TRBD1. This CDR3 has 17 amino acids. V lost 0 bases to trimming and J lost 9 bases; unmatched junction nucleotides: 11. The CDR3 reads CASSLAARTGGPWTQYF. Written as DNA, the CDR3 is TGTGCCAGCAGTTTAGCAGCCAGGACAGGGGGCCCATGGACGCAGTATTTT.

The rearrangement joins TRBV7-9 to TRBJ2-7; TRBD2 matches 13 bases. The CDR3 runs to 16 residues. Per the germline V gene, CDR1 is SEHNR and CDR2 is FQNEAQ (reference sequence). The trim removed 1 base at V and 2 bases at J, leaving 2 bases unmatched. CDR3 sequence reads: CASSLGTSGSPYEQYV. DNA for the CDR3: TGTGCCAGCAGCTTAGGGACTAGCGGGAGTCCCTACGAGCAGTACGTC.

This clonotype showed up many times. The chain is built from TRBV27 and TRBJ2-7, with D hard to call. Germline V lookup: CDR1 MNHEY, CDR2 SMNVEV (reference sequence). V was clipped by 5 bases and J by 3 bases, with 20 bases between them. This CDR3 is 16 amino acids long. The CDR3 coding sequence is TGTGCCAGCAGTCCCTCCCATACCCGGACGGGCTACGAGCAGTACTTC. Encoded protein: CASSPSHTRTGYEQYF.

The rearrangement links TRBV5-4 to TRBJ1-2, with 9 bases matching TRBD1. V was clipped by 4 bases and J by 7 bases; unmatched bases: 11. Germline loops: CDR1 SGHNT, CDR2 YYREEE (reference sequence). The CDR3 is 15 residues long. The CDR3 protein is CASSQTGGPRAGYTF. In DNA, the CDR3 is TGTGCCAGCAGCCAGACAGGGGGACCTAGGGCTGGCTACACCTTC.

The sample holds many counts of this clonotype. This rearrangement joins TRBV29-1 to TRBJ2-2; D is perhaps TRBD2 (5 bases). CDR1 SQVTM and CDR2 ANQGSEA come from the germline V gene. CDR3 length equals 13 residues. Trimming left V 8 bases short and J 1 base short, with 11 bases between. CDR3 DNA: TGCAGCAGTTCGAGGGAGAACACCGGGGAGCTGTTTTTT. The encoded protein is CSSSRENTGELFF.

V gene TRBV24-1 combines with J gene TRBJ1-5; D ambiguous. V lost 6 bases to trimming and J lost 5 bases, with 10 bases between them. Per germline, CDR1 KGHDR and CDR2 SFDVKD. The CDR3 consists of 13 residues. The DNA of the CDR3 is TGTGCCACCAGTATGCCGGGAGATCAGCCCCAGCATTTT. Protein: CATSMPGDQPQHF.

This chain joins TRBV12-3 or TRBV12-4 and TRBJ2-2, with 13 nucleotides matching TRBD2. Trimming took 6 bases from V and 6 from J; bases not matched to a gene: 4. The length of the CDR3 is 15 residues. This chain's CDR3 is CASRRTSGSPGELFF. For the CDR3, the DNA is TGTGCCAGCAGGAGGACTAGCGGGAGCCCCGGGGAGCTGTTTTTT.

This clonotype was seen repeatedly, ten times or more. The chain recombines TRBV10-3 with TRBJ2-4, with 9 bases matching TRBD1. The CDR3 has 14 residues. The germline V gene has CDR1 ENHRY and CDR2 SYGVKD. The trim removed 3 bases at V and 10 bases at J, leaving 7 bases unmatched. The CDR3 sequence is CAISDHGTGSIQYF. For the CDR3, the DNA is TGTGCCATCAGTGACCATGGGACAGGGTCAATTCAGTACTTC.

This clonotype was observed a handful of times. The chain combines TRBV24-1 with TRBJ2-3, with D possibly being TRBD1 (5 bases). The CDR3 extends over 13 amino acids. The V end lost 3 bases, the J end lost 3 bases, and 6 bases lay between the germline ends. Per germline, CDR1 KGHDR and CDR2 SFDVKD. CDR3 sequence reads: CATSDQGTDTQYF. CDR3 in DNA: TGTGCCACCAGTGATCAGGGAACAGATACGCAGTATTTT.

The chain combines TRBV28 with TRBJ2-7, with 9 bases that match TRBD2. Germline V gives CDR1 MDHEN, CDR2 SYDVKM. With 10 bases clipped from V and 2 bases from J, the junction kept 12 bases outside the gene matches. CDR3 length equals 15 residues. Here the CDR3 DNA reads TGTGCCACCGAACTAGGCGGGAGGGCGGCCTACGAGCAGTACTTC. Translated, it gives CATELGGRAAYEQYF.

A few counts support this clonotype. The gene calls are TRBV20-1 and TRBJ2-1, with D perhaps TRBD1 (8 bases). CDR3 length equals 16 residues. Germline loops: CDR1 DFQATT, CDR2 SNEGSKA (reference sequence). V was pared by 6 bases and J by 7 bases, with 25 bases between. The CDR3 here is CSASRSWTGRGNEQFF. The CDR3 DNA follows: TGCAGTGCCTCCCGGTCCTGGACAGGGCGGGGGAATGAGCAGTTCTTC.

With respect to this clonotype: At one boundary the junction diverges from the germline segment, which might be a read error. The rearrangement joins TRBV24-1 to TRBJ2-7, with a possible D match to TRBD2 (6 bases). CDR1 KGHDR and CDR2 SFDVKD come from the germline V gene. The CDR3 covers 12 residues. In DNA form, the CDR3 reads TGTGCCGCCAGTGACGGGGGTAGAGAGCAGTACTTC. It is translated as CAASDGGREQYF.

The chain has TRBV5-1 and TRBJ2-5, with TRBD1 identical over 9 bases. CDR3 length: 14 residues. Germline CDR1 SGHRS, CDR2 YFSETQ. J was trimmed by 3 bases and V by 4 bases; bases with no gene match: 4. The DNA for the CDR3 is TGCGCCAGCAGCAGGGACAGGGTTAAAGAGACCCAGTACTTC. Protein sequence: CASSRDRVKETQYF.

This clonotype turned up a few times. The chain uses TRBV7-2 and TRBJ2-3; weak D call: TRBD2 (5 bases). The germline V and J ends were trimmed by 1 base and 4 bases, with 9 bases remaining between them. The CDR3 runs to 14 residues. Germline V gene lookup returns CDR1 SGHTA and CDR2 FQGNSA. The CDR3 DNA reads as TGTGCCAGCAGCTTAGTCATGGGAGCAGATACGCAGTATTTT. Its protein product is CASSLVMGADTQYF. The variable domain in full, completed from reference TRBV7-2 and TRBJ2-3, reads GAGVSQSPSNKVTEKGKDVELRCDPISGHTALYWYRQSLGQGLEFLIYFQGNSAPDKSGLPSDRFSAERTGGSVSTLTIQRTQQEDSAVYLCASSLVMGADTQYFGPGTRLTVL.

For the CDR3, the DNA is TGCGCCAGCAGCCAAGATCTGGTCGGTCCCGGCTACAATGAGCAGTTCTTC. Translating it yields CASSQDLVGPGYNEQFF. The chain couples TRBV4-3 to TRBJ2-1; D gene uncertain. The CDR3 is 17 amino acids. Germline CDR1 LGHNA, CDR2 YSLEER. The V end was cut by 0 bases, the J end by 3 bases, with 15 bases between.

The sample holds a few counts of this clonotype. The gene calls are TRBV7-2 and TRBJ2-1; D could derive from TRBD1 or TRBD2 (6 bases each). Germline lookup yields CDR1 SGHTA and CDR2 FQGNSA. The V end was cut by 5 bases, the J end by 4 bases, with 18 bases between. The CDR3 sequence is 16 residues long. The CDR3 DNA reads as TGTGCCAGCAGCAAACGGGAGTGGGGGACATACAATGAGCAGTTCTTC. Translating it yields CASSKREWGTYNEQFF. Full variable domain (outside the CDR3, taken from reference TRBV7-2 and TRBJ2-1): GAGVSQSPSNKVTEKGKDVELRCDPISGHTALYWYRQSLGQGLEFLIYFQGNSAPDKSGLPSDRFSAERTGGSVSTLTIQRTQQEDSAVYLCASSKREWGTYNEQFFGPGTRLTVL.

The chain is built from TRBV11-1 and TRBJ2-5; TRBD2 agrees at 7 bases. V trimming: 4 bases; J trimming: 0 bases; junction bases outside the gene matches: 11. Germline lookup yields CDR1 SGHAT and CDR2 FQDESV (reference sequence). CDR3 length: 17 amino acids. In DNA form, the CDR3 reads TGTGCCAGCAGCTACCTGGGCCTAGCGGCAGACCAAGAGACCCAGTACTTC. Its protein is CASSYLGLAADQETQYF.

This clonotype was detected many times. The chain joins TRBV20-1 to TRBJ2-1; 9 bases align to TRBD2. Germline V gene sequence: CDR1 DFQATT, CDR2 SNEGSKA (reference sequence). V was clipped by 0 bases and J by 2 bases; unmatched bases: 8. CDR3 length equals 17 residues. The CDR3 region has the DNA TGCAGTGCTAGAGATGAGGTCGCGGGAGGGGCCTACAATGAGCAGTTCTTC. It codes for CSARDEVAGGAYNEQFF.

The J gene is TRBJ1-5, the V gene TRBV6-2 or TRBV6-3, with D possibly TRBD1 on 5 matching bases. This CDR3 is 15 amino acids long. V gave up 2 bases and J gave up 1 base, with 9 bases separating them. Per the germline V gene, CDR1 is MNHEY and CDR2 is SVGEGT. The CDR3 sequence is CASSYRGLSNQPQHF. Here the CDR3 DNA reads TGTGCCAGCAGTTACAGGGGCCTCAGCAATCAGCCCCAGCATTTT.

The table lists this clonotype with many counts. J is TRBJ1-1 and V is TRBV12-5; unclear D gene. There are 14 residues in the CDR3. V lost 4 bases and J lost 1, with 10 bases in between. CDR1 LGHNT and CDR2 FRNRAP come from the germline V gene. The CDR3, as DNA: TGTGCTAGTGGTTCATCCCAGAAGAACACTGAAGCTTTCTTT. This encodes CASGSSQKNTEAFF.

The gene calls are TRBV27 and TRBJ1-2; D is unclear. CDR1 is MNHEY, CDR2 SMNVEV, per germline (reference sequence). V lost 3 bases and J lost 4, with 9 bases in between. The CDR3 contains 13 residues. This CDR3 reads CASSFGPSYGYTF. CDR3 bases: TGTGCCAGCAGTTTCGGACCGAGCTATGGCTACACCTTC.

Ten or more counts support this clonotype. V usage is TRBV6-5 and J usage is TRBJ2-2, with D perhaps matching TRBD1 (6 bases). This CDR3 comprises 15 residues. Per the germline V gene, CDR1 is MNHEY and CDR2 is SVGAGI. With 4 bases removed from V and 2 bases from J, the gap between germline ends came to 11 bases. The CDR3 coding sequence is TGTGCCAGCAGTTGGGGGCAGCTTAACACCGGGGAGCTGTTTTTT. Translation: CASSWGQLNTGELFF.

This chain uses TRBV7-2 with TRBJ2-1; D not certain. The V and J ends lost 1 base and 7 bases respectively, with 14 bases between them. CDR1 and CDR2 from the germline V gene are SGHTA and FQGNSA. The length of the CDR3 is 15 residues. CDR3 in amino acids: CASSLGGPRGNEQFF. CDR3 bases: TGTGCCAGCAGCTTAGGTGGGCCTCGAGGTAATGAGCAGTTCTTC.

This clonotype was picked up many times. The chain employs TRBV6-1 and TRBJ2-2, with 7 bases lining up with TRBD2. Looked up from germline, CDR1 is MNHNS and CDR2 is SASEGT. V trimming: 11 bases; J trimming: 5 bases; junction bases outside the gene matches: 8. The CDR3 spans 13 residues. CDR3 protein: CAGGTINTGELFF. The CDR3 region has the DNA TGTGCCGGCGGGACTATCAATACCGGGGAGCTGTTTTTT.

This clonotype was detected only a few times. This CDR3 reads CASSAPGVDNEKLFF. CDR3 nucleotides: TGTGCCAGCAGTGCCCCGGGAGTCGATAATGAAAAACTGTTTTTT. This chain uses TRBV28 with TRBJ1-4, with no clear D. Germline V gene sequence: CDR1 MDHEN, CDR2 SYDVKM. The CDR3 contains 15 residues. V lost 5 bases to trimming and J lost 4 bases, with 14 bases between them.

The chain carries TRBV4-2 and TRBJ2-7, with TRBD2 as a possible D gene (5 bases). Trimming shortened V by 1 base and J by 3 bases, and 19 bases separated the two germline ends. The germline V gene encodes CDR1 LGHNA and CDR2 YNFKEQ. The CDR3 spans 17 residues. The CDR3 spells CASSQVEAREANYEQYF. The CDR3 DNA reads as TGTGCCAGCAGCCAAGTCGAGGCACGGGAAGCCAACTACGAGCAGTACTTC.

The J gene is TRBJ2-1, the V gene TRBV9; D remains ambiguous. Germline CDR1 reads SGDLS; CDR2 reads YYNGEE. The CDR3 contains 14 residues. V was clipped by 0 bases and J by 5 bases, with 9 bases between them. DNA of the CDR3: TGTGCCAGCAGCGTAGGGTACGGGCACAATGAGCAGTTCTTC. This encodes CASSVGYGHNEQFF. Full variable domain (rest looked up from reference TRBV9 and TRBJ2-1): DSGVTQTPKHLITATGQRVTLRCSPRSGDLSVYWYQQSLDQGLQFLIQYYNGEERAKGNILERFSAQQFPDLHSELNLSSLELGDSALYFCASSVGYGHNEQFFGPGTRLTVL.

This clonotype was seen many times. The rearrangement joins TRBV10-3 to TRBJ1-2; the D gene is possibly TRBD1 (6 bases). Germline V CDR1 and CDR2: ENHRY, SYGVKD. The CDR3 covers 13 residues. V dropped 0 bases and J dropped 8 bases, with 10 bases sitting between them. In DNA, the CDR3 is TGTGCCATCAGTGAGTCACAGGGTTACGGCTACACCTTC. Encoded protein: CAISESQGYGYTF.

This clonotype appeared many times. The rearrangement uses TRBV6-1 and TRBJ2-3, with 11 bases identical to TRBD2. Germline V gene lookup returns CDR1 MNHNS and CDR2 SASEGT. V was pared by 6 bases and J by 5 bases, with 10 bases of the junction left unmatched. This CDR3 comprises 16 residues. CDR3 region: CASSDTFSGRGDTQYF. The CDR3 bases are TGTGCCAGCAGCGACACCTTTAGCGGGAGGGGAGATACGCAGTATTTT.

This clonotype has a handful of counts. This sequence joins TRBV7-2 and TRBJ2-7; weak D call: TRBD1 (6 bases). The CDR3 has 14 amino acids. Germline V lookup: CDR1 SGHTA, CDR2 FQGNSA. V lost 5 bases and J lost 0, with 11 bases in between. The CDR3 DNA sequence: TGTGCCAGCAGCCTTCAGGGGTTCTCCTACGAGCAGTACTTC. This codes for CASSLQGFSYEQYF.